This T cell receptor beta chain was recorded in a study of blood T cell repertoires in COVID-19 (dated by TCRdb to the early 2020s). About the study as a whole: Samples covering the acute and convalescent phases of COVID-19 were provided by collaborators in the United States, Italy and Spain. Sample metadata almost always included a de-identified subject ID, COVID-19 status, age in years and sex. The prospective study material was composed of cDNA or gDNA derived from T cells, B-cell-depleted T cells, or PBMCs. Deeply sampled blood TCRbeta repertoires from subjects exposed to, actively infected with, or recovered from COVID-19 were included in the dataset. The repertoires were made available in a free public database intended to serve as a resource for research on the immune response to SARS-CoV-2. The samples were drawn from two sources: the first 160 participants of the ongoing ImmuneRACE study, and 950 to 1,500 subjects contributed by 6 global collaborators. HLA class I and class II types, where available, came from metadata supplied by the sample provider rather than from assay-based typing. What the authors observed across the whole study: How much clinical and demographic metadata was included differed by source and by participant, and the metadata was provided uncurated.

TCRbeta CDR3 regions were amplified from genomic DNA by means of the immunoSEQ Assay, a bias-controlled multiplex PCR. The source study handled its data this way. Within the assay, amplification of reference gene primers was used to estimate how many nucleated cells each sample contained. To quantify the absolute abundance of each unique TCRbeta CDR3 rearrangement, sequence reads were collapsed and filtered. For each sample, productive Simpson clonality was calculated as the square root of Simpson's diversity index over productive rearrangements. Held by TCRdb, this immuneACCESS table contains in-frame sequences only and omits some clones. Under half of the omission traces to an unresolved V gene where checked; the cause of the rest is unknown. V and J calls and clone size follow that table, whereas D and trimming were derived from the DNA. This sample lists 70,000 to 90,000 clones; almost 85% were detected once. The biggest ten clones account for 0.95% to 1.5% of the sample.

The collaborating institutions used their own protocols to collect whole blood in K2EDTA tubes. For TCRbeta analysis, collaborator samples were shipped as frozen whole blood, as isolated PBMCs, or as DNA extracted from either sample type. V trim: 3 bases; J trim: 9 bases; unmatched bases: 14. Taken from the germline V gene (reference sequence), the CDR1 and CDR2 loops are DFQATT and SNEGSKA. The CDR3 runs 15 residues from the cysteine to the phenylalanine. Only the CDR3 DNA is retained, 45 bases long and in frame from the first base. On this clone: It has no known antigen specificity. The input lacks base qualities; no much larger clone sits a single base away.

Here the chain combines TRBV20-1 and TRBJ1-3; TRBD1 fits 7 bases in the junction. The clonotype comes from a woman older than 75 with acute or convalescent COVID-19. The sequencing input was peripheral blood. The nucleotide sequence reads TGCAGTGCTAGTTTCCCGGGACAGCTGGAATCCACCATATATTTT. Translated, it reads CSASFPGQLESTIYF.